Described below is a single TCR beta chain sequence and its context. The data stem from a study of blood T cell repertoires in COVID-19. Study context: Collection of acute and convalescent COVID-19 samples took place in the United States, Italy and Spain. From T cells, B-cell-depleted T cells, or PBMCs came the material, which was cDNA or gDNA.

Methods used by the authors: From reference gene primer amplification, estimates of nucleated cell counts were derived. Only in-frame clones appear in the TCRdb table, and some are missing; sequencing was by immunoSEQ multiplex PCR. Clone size and the V and J calls come from that table; the DNA yielded D and trimming. The sample includes tens of thousands of clones, approximately 80% of them seen just once. The CDR3 has 17 residues. CDR1 LNHDA and CDR2 SQIVND come from the germline V gene (reference sequence). V shed 4 bases, J shed 5 bases, and the junction held 12 bases outside the gene matches. The genes are TRBV19 and TRBJ2-2, with 8 bases matching TRBD1. This receptor was obtained from a man aged 65 to 79 with active COVID-19. Material for sequencing was peripheral blood. Written as DNA, the CDR3 is TGTGCCAGTAGTACGGGTCGGCAGGGGGCTGGGACCGGGGAGCTGTTTTTT. Its translation: CASSTGRQGAGTGELFF.